The sequence of this T cell receptor beta chain was determined in a study of T cell changes during pregnancy in multiple sclerosis. This table comes from immunoSEQ multiplex PCR, and its TCRdb copy is limited to in-frame clones, with some not included. The data show roughly 50,000 clones, more than 85% seen once. The CDR3 consists of 19 residues. From germline, CDR1 is SGHRS and CDR2 YFSETQ. Trimming shortened V by 4 bases and J by 0 bases, and 20 bases separated the two germline ends. This chain links TRBV5-1 with TRBJ2-6, with D possibly matching TRBD2 (6 bases). The sequences come from CD4+ T cells from peripheral blood mononuclear cells, collected after pregnancy. This receptor was identified in a female donor with multiple sclerosis, enrolled in a pregnancy study. CDR3 nucleotide sequence: TGCGCCAGCAGCCCGCTCCAAGGTGGGAGGACCTCTGGGGCCAACGTCCTGACTTTC. Protein: CASSPLQGGRTSGANVLTF.